A single sample gave rise to the 3 T cell receptor beta chains below, sequenced in a study of blood T cells in healthy people across ages (dated by TCRdb to the mid-2010s). The library was produced with 5' RACE. This sample was sequenced with an Illumina HiSeq 2500. The second PCR ran for roughly 7 to 11 cycles and used a J-beta primer mix along with a sample-barcoded 5' primer. TCRdb reprocessing: public reads trimmed at Q25 with fastp, clones called with MiXCR, in-frame beta chains kept. Records with the same CDR3 protein are collapsed into one entry carrying the most frequent genes and DNA. In this sample the table shows over 1.5 million distinct CDR3 sequences, about 50% of which occur a single time. Clones ranked in the top ten supply 2% to 2.5% of the sample. Sequencing used blood. Receptor source: a woman aged 40 to 49 in good health.

The gene calls are TRBV28 and TRBJ2-5; D might be TRBD1 or TRBD2, each matching 7 bases. Germline V gene lookup returns CDR1 MDHEN and CDR2 SYDVKM. Between the trimmed V and J ends, which lost 5 bases and 3 bases, there was a span of 16 bases. There are 15 residues in the CDR3. The CDR3 region is CASSPGGGQKETQYF. In DNA, the CDR3 is TGTGCCAGCAGTCCAGGGGGGGGGCAGAAAGAGACCCAGTACTTC.

This clonotype was detected only a few times. The V and J genes are TRBV27 and TRBJ2-5, with TRBD2 matching over 9 bases. Germline V lookup: CDR1 MNHEY, CDR2 SMNVEV (reference sequence). This CDR3 contains 15 residues. Trimming at V came to 3 bases and at J to 11 bases, leaving 13 bases not matched to a gene. Written as DNA, the CDR3 is TGTGCCAGCAGTTTTAGTAGCGGGGGCTACAATGAGCAGTACTTC. It translates to CASSFSSGGYNEQYF.

The chain recombines TRBV7-2 with TRBJ1-2; D perhaps matches TRBD1 (6 bases). Trimming pared 5 bases from V and 2 bases from J, leaving 12 bases between. Germline CDR1 reads SGHTA; CDR2 reads FQGNSA. CDR3 length equals 14 residues. The CDR3 here is CASSPGQRNYGYTF. In nucleotides, the CDR3 is TGTGCCAGCAGCCCAGGACAGCGAAACTATGGCTACACCTTC.